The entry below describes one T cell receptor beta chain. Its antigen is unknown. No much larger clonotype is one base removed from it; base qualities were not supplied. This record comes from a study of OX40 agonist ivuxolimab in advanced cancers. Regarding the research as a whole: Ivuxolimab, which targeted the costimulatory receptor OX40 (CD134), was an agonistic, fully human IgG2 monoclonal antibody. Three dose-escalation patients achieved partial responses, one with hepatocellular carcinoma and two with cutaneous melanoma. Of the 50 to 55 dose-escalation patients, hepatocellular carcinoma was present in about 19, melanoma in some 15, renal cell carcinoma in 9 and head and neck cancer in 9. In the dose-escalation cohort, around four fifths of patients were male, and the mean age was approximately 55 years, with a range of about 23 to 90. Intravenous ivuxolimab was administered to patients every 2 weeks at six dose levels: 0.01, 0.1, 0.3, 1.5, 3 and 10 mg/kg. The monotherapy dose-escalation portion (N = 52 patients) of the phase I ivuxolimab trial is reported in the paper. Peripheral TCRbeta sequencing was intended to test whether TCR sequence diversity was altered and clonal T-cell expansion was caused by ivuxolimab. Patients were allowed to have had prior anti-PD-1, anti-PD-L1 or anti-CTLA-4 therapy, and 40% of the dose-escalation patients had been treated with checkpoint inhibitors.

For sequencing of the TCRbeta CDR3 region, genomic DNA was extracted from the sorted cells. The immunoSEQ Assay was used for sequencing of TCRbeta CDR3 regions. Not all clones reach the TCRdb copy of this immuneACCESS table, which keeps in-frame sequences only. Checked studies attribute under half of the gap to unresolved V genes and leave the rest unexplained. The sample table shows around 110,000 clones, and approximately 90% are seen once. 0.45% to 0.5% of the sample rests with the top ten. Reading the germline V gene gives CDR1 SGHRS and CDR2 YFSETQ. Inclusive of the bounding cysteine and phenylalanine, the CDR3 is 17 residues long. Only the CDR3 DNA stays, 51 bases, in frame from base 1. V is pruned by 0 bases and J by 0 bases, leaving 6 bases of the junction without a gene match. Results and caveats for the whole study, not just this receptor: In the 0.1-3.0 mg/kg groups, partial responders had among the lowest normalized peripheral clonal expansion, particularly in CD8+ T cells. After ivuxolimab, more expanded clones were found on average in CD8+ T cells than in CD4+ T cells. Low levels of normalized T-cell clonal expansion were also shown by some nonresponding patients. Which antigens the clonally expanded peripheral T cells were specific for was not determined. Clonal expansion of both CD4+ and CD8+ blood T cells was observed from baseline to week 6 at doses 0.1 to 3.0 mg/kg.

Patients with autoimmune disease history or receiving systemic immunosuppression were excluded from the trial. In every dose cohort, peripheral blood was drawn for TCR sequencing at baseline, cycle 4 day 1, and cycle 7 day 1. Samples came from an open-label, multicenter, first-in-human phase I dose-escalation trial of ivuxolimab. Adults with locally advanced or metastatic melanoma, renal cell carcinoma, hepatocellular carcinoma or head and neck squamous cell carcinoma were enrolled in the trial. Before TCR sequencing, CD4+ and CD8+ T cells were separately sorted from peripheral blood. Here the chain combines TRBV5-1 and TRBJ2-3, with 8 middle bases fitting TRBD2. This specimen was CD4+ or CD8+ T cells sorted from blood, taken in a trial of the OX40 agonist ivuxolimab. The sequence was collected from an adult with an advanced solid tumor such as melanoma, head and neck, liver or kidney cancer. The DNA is TGCGCCAGCAGCTTGGAGGCCGGGGGGGTTAGCACAGATACGCAGTATTTT. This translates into CASSLEAGGVSTDTQYF. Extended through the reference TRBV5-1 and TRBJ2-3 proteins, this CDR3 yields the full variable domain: KAGVTQTPRYLIKTRGQQVTLSCSPISGHRSVSWYQQTPGQGLQFLFEYFSETQRNKGNFPGRFSGRQFSNSRSEMNVSTLELGDSALYLCASSLEAGGVSTDTQYFGPGTRLTVL.